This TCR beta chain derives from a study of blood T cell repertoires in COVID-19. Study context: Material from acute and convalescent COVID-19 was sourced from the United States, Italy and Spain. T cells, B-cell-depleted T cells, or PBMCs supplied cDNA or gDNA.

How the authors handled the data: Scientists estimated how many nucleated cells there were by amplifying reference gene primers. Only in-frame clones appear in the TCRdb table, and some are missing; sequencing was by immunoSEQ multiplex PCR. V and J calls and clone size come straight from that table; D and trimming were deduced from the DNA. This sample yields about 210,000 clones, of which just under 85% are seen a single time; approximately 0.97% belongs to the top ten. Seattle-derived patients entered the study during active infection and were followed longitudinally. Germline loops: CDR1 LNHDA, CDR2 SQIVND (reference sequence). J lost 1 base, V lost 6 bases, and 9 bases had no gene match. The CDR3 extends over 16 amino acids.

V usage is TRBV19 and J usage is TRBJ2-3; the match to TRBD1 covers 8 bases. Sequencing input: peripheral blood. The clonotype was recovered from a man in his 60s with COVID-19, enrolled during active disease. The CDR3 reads CASSRQGKGGTDTQYF. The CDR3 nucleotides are TGTGCCAGTAGCCGACAGGGGAAAGGGGGCACAGATACGCAGTATTTT. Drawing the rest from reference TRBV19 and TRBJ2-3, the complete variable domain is DGGITQSPKYLFRKEGQNVTLSCEQNLNHDAMYWYRQDPGQGLRLIYYSQIVNDFQKGDIAEGYSVSREKKESFPLTVTSAQKNPTAFYLCASSRQGKGGTDTQYFGPGTRLTVL.